The 13 T cell receptor beta chains below all came from one sample that was sequenced in a study of OX40 agonist ivuxolimab in advanced cancers. TCRdb keeps only in-frame clones here, not all; method: immunoSEQ multiplex PCR. The sample lists almost 20,000 clones, about 83% occurring once. Specimen: CD4+ or CD8+ T cells sorted from blood, collected in a trial of the OX40 agonist ivuxolimab. Receptors originate from an adult with an advanced solid tumor such as melanoma, head and neck, liver or kidney cancer.

This chain connects TRBV28 to TRBJ1-5; maybe TRBD1 (5 bases). The CDR3 has 14 amino acids. Germline CDR1 and CDR2: MDHEN and SYDVKM. V lost 3 bases and J 0 bases, leaving 6 bases between the germline ends. For the CDR3, the DNA is TGTGCCAGCAGTTTGGGGGATAGCAATCAGCCCCAGCATTTT. Encoded protein: CASSLGDSNQPQHF.

This clone was found a few times. CDR3 residues: CASSLRQGAYEQYF. The CDR3 DNA reads TGCGCCAGCAGCTTGAGACAGGGAGCCTACGAGCAGTACTTC. This rearrangement joins TRBV5-1 to TRBJ2-7; 7 bases are a match to TRBD1. The trim removed 1 base at V and 2 bases at J, leaving 3 bases unmatched. Germline CDR1 and CDR2: SGHRS and YFSETQ. This CDR3 has 14 amino acids.

The chain recombines TRBV5-6 with TRBJ2-7; D tentatively fits TRBD1 or TRBD2 (5 bases each). V shed 4 bases and J shed 3 bases, with 17 bases lying between them. This CDR3 spans 15 amino acids. The germline V gene encodes CDR1 SGHDT and CDR2 YYEEEE. The CDR3 spells CASSGSGASYYEQYF. DNA for the CDR3: TGTGCCAGCAGCGGGTCCGGGGCCTCCTACTACGAGCAGTACTTC. The complete variable domain, with remaining parts taken from reference TRBV5-6 and TRBJ2-7, reads DAGVTQSPTHLIKTRGQQVTLRCSPKSGHDTVSWYQQALGQGPQFIFQYYEEEERQRGNFPDRFSGHQFPNYSSELNVNALLLGDSALYLCASSGSGASYYEQYFGPGTRLTVT.

The J gene is TRBJ1-1, the V gene TRBV27; D is possibly TRBD1 (5 bases). This CDR3 spans 15 amino acids. V lost 0 bases to trimming and J lost 4 bases, with 12 bases between them. CDR1 is MNHEY, CDR2 SMNVEV, per germline (reference sequence). The CDR3 loop reads CASSLSPRGSTEAFF. CDR3 coding DNA: TGTGCCAGCAGTTTATCCCCGAGGGGAAGCACTGAAGCTTTCTTT.

The V gene is TRBV29-1, the J gene TRBJ1-2, with TRBD1 identical over 9 bases. Per germline, CDR1 SQVTM and CDR2 ANQGSEA. Trimming removed 3 bases from V and 1 base from J; junction bases left unmatched: 9. The CDR3 contains 16 residues. The CDR3, as DNA: TGCAGCGTTGAGAGCCGGGACAGGGAGGGTAACTATGGCTACACCTTC. Translated, it gives CSVESRDREGNYGYTF.

This clone appeared a few times. The J gene is TRBJ2-1, the V gene TRBV7-9, with D possibly matching TRBD2 (6 bases). Germline V CDR1 and CDR2: SEHNR, FQNEAQ (reference sequence). This CDR3 region has 15 residues. V shed 1 base and J shed 2 bases, with 9 bases lying between them. This CDR3 is CASSLGGVPYNEQFF. Written as DNA, the CDR3 is TGTGCCAGCAGCTTAGGGGGGGTCCCCTACAATGAGCAGTTCTTC.

The chain couples TRBV28 to TRBJ2-7; 12 bases line up with TRBD2. V was clipped by 3 bases and J by 4 bases; unmatched bases: 4. The CDR3 extends over 15 amino acids. CDR1 and CDR2 (germline): MDHEN, SYDVKM. The CDR3 DNA is TGTGCCAGCAGTTTGGCTAGCGGGAGGGCTTACGAGCAGTACTTC. This codes for CASSLASGRAYEQYF.

This chain joins TRBV9 and TRBJ1-5; possibly TRBD1 for D (5 bases). Between the trimmed V and J ends, which lost 3 bases and 4 bases, there was a span of 11 bases. In germline, CDR1 is SGDLS, CDR2 YYNGEE. CDR3 length: 14 amino acids. CDR3 protein: CASSGGGGNQPQHF. The CDR3 DNA reads as TGTGCCAGCAGCGGCGGGGGGGGAAATCAGCCCCAGCATTTT.

J is TRBJ2-7 and V is TRBV2; 8 bases match TRBD2. The CDR3 is made up of 14 amino acids. In germline, CDR1 is SNHLY, CDR2 FYNNEI. After removal of 1 base from V and 3 bases from J, the junction contained 2 bases not matched to a gene. Written as DNA, the CDR3 is TGTGCCAGCAGTGAAGGAGCGGGGGACTACGAGCAGTACTTC. Protein sequence: CASSEGAGDYEQYF.

J is TRBJ1-5 and V is TRBV4-3; possibly TRBD1 for D (6 bases). The CDR3 sequence is 12 residues long. Germline CDR1 LGHNA, CDR2 YSLEER. V shed 1 base and J shed 10 bases, with 8 bases lying between them. The CDR3: CASSQGGGPQHF. The CDR3 nucleotides read TGCGCCAGCAGCCAAGGGGGGGGCCCCCAGCATTTT.

This chain links TRBV19 with TRBJ1-1; D unclear. The ends were cut back, 8 bases at V and 2 bases at J, with 9 bases in the middle. CDR3 size: 12 residues. The germline V gene has CDR1 LNHDA and CDR2 SQIVND (reference sequence). The CDR3 region is CASVAENTEAFF. The CDR3 DNA sequence: TGTGCCAGTGTAGCGGAAAACACTGAAGCTTTCTTT.

This clone was recorded only once. The rearrangement uses TRBV27 and TRBJ2-7, with 9 bases matching TRBD1. The trim removed 4 bases at V and 1 base at J, leaving 2 bases unmatched. Germline values: CDR1 MNHEY, CDR2 SMNVEV (reference sequence). This CDR3 spans 14 amino acids. CDR3 coding DNA: TGTGCCAGCAGTTGGGGGACAGGGTCCTACGAGCAGTACTTC. It yields the protein CASSWGTGSYEQYF.

This clone was detected a few times. This rearrangement joins TRBV6-6 to TRBJ2-7; D uncertain. Germline CDR1 is MNHNY and CDR2 is SVGAGI (reference sequence). This CDR3 is built from 11 residues. V was shortened by 5 bases and J by 6 bases, with 8 bases between the two germline ends. In nucleotides, the CDR3 is TGTGCCAGCAGTGAAACGAGCGAGCAGTACTTC. Translation gives CASSETSEQYF.